Following are 31 T cell receptor beta chains from one sample sequenced in a study of CD4 T cells in relation to SARS-CoV-2 and coronaviruses (dated by TCRdb to the early 2020s). CD4+ T cells from unexposed donors were collected before the COVID-19 pandemic (2011-2018). The EasySep CD4+ T cell isolation kit was used to isolate CD4+ T cells once the cultures had run for ten to eleven days. These TCRs are of unknown antigen specificity. To prepare the library, the immunoSEQ multiplex PCR assay was applied. TCRdb holds this immuneACCESS table with in-frame rearrangements only. Some clones are missing; in checked studies, unresolved V genes explain under half, and the rest has no known cause. A total of some 22,000 clones appear in this sample, around 72% of them only once. The biggest ten clones account for 12% of the sample. Sequencing used CD4+ T cells from PBMCs, cultured in vitro. The source is a human donor in good health.

The J gene is TRBJ2-2, the V gene TRBV4-2; 9 nucleotides match TRBD2. This CDR3 has 19 residues. Unmatched junction bases numbered 13, after V lost 0 bases and J lost 5 bases. The germline V gene encodes CDR1 LGHNA and CDR2 YNFKEQ. This chain's CDR3 is CASSQDLFLAGIGTGELFF. The CDR3 DNA follows: TGTGCCAGCAGCCAAGATCTTTTCCTAGCGGGGATTGGGACCGGGGAGCTGTTTTTT.

The gene calls are TRBV4-1 and TRBJ1-4, with 7 bases matching TRBD1. Germline V gene lookup returns CDR1 MGHRA and CDR2 YSYEKL. J gave up 6 bases and V 2 bases, and 3 bases lay outside the gene matches. This CDR3 contains 14 residues. The CDR3 region is CASSQRQGDEKLFF. Written as DNA, the CDR3 is TGCGCCAGCAGCCAACGGCAGGGGGATGAAAAACTGTTTTTT.

This clone was observed a single time. The chain joins TRBV3-1 (or the pseudogene TRBV3-2) to TRBJ2-1, with D unresolved. This CDR3 is built from 12 residues. V lost 3 bases and J 6 bases, leaving 6 bases between the germline ends. The germline V gene encodes CDR1 LGHDT and CDR2 YNNKEL (reference sequence). In nucleotides, the CDR3 is TGTGCCAGCAGCCAGACCTCCAATGAGCAGTTCTTC. Translation gives CASSQTSNEQFF.

This chain connects TRBV6-1 to TRBJ2-6; TRBD1 agrees at 9 bases. This CDR3 comprises 19 residues. Germline lookup yields CDR1 MNHNS and CDR2 SASEGT. Losses at the gene ends were 0 bases for V and 1 base for J; bases not matched to a gene: 7. CDR3 residues: CASSEAGQGRPSGANVLTF. The CDR3 region has the DNA TGTGCCAGCAGTGAAGCGGGACAGGGAAGACCTTCTGGGGCCAACGTCCTGACTTTC.

CDR3 DNA: TGCGCCAGCAGCCAAGCGGTAGGCTCTGGGGCCAACGTCCTGACTTTC. It encodes CASSQAVGSGANVLTF. V gene TRBV4-1 combines with J gene TRBJ2-6; no clear D gene. CDR3 length: 16 residues. CDR1 and CDR2 (germline): MGHRA, YSYEKL. V was pared by 1 base and J by 0 bases, with 7 bases between.

The rearrangement uses TRBV2 and TRBJ2-5; no clear D gene. CDR1 and CDR2 from the germline V gene are SNHLY and FYNNEI. Trimming cost V 7 bases and J 5 bases, with 11 bases left between them. The length of the CDR3 is 12 residues. DNA for the CDR3: TGTGCCAGCACAATAGCCCAGGAGACCCAGTACTTC. This encodes CASTIAQETQYF.

This clone occurred a few times. This chain joins TRBV30 and TRBJ1-1; TRBD1 is a possible D gene (5 bases). Germline V gene sequence: CDR1 GTSNPN, CDR2 SVGIG (reference sequence). The CDR3 runs 15 residues. The ends were cut back, 0 bases at V and 4 bases at J, with 15 bases in the middle. This chain's CDR3 is CAWSVLRGRGTEAFF. CDR3 coding DNA: TGTGCCTGGAGTGTACTAAGGGGTCGGGGCACTGAAGCTTTCTTT.

The chain recombines TRBV7-8 with TRBJ2-1; 8 nucleotides match TRBD2. V was pared by 5 bases and J by 8 bases, with 14 bases of the junction left unmatched. The CDR3 is made up of 16 amino acids. The germline V gene encodes CDR1 SGHVS and CDR2 FQNEAQ. The CDR3 coding sequence is TGTGCCAGCAGCCGGGGGAGCGGGAGTTGGGGCGATGAGCAGTTCTTC. Translated: CASSRGSGSWGDEQFF.

The count of this clone is one. The V gene is TRBV27, the J gene TRBJ2-2, with 13 bases aligning to TRBD2. This CDR3 has 21 residues. J gave up 4 bases and V 4 bases, and 18 bases lay outside the gene matches. In germline, CDR1 is MNHEY, CDR2 SMNVEV (reference sequence). The CDR3 nucleotides are TGTGCCAGCAGTTACAGGGGATGGGGGACTAGCGGGACGAGAAGCACCGGGGAGCTGTTTTTT. It encodes CASSYRGWGTSGTRSTGELFF.

This chain links TRBV6-5 with TRBJ2-1, with 10 bases aligning to TRBD2. CDR1 and CDR2 (germline): MNHEY, SVGAGI. V was clipped by 5 bases and J by 2 bases; unmatched bases: 3. The CDR3 length is 15 residues. The CDR3 loop is CASSRTSGAYNEQFF. CDR3 nucleotides: TGTGCCAGCAGTCGGACTAGCGGAGCCTACAATGAGCAGTTCTTC.

The CDR3 reads CASTTSPSGTTGVFF. In nucleotides, the CDR3 is TGTGCCAGCACTACAAGCCCATCCGGGACAACGGGGGTGTTCTTC. The chain has TRBV2 and TRBJ2-1; D may be TRBD1 or TRBD2 (6 bases each). V gave up 7 bases and J gave up 15 bases, with 28 bases separating them. From germline, CDR1 is SNHLY and CDR2 FYNNEI. The CDR3 runs to 15 residues. The whole variable domain, filled in from reference TRBV2 and TRBJ2-1, reads EPEVTQTPSHQVTQMGQEVILRCVPISNHLYFYWYRQILGQKVEFLVSFYNNEISEKSEIFDDQFSVERPDGSNFTLKIRSTKLEDSAMYFCASTTSPSGTTGVFFGPGTRLTVL.

V and J are TRBV7-6 and TRBJ2-2; 10 bases align to TRBD2. Germline CDR1 SGHVS, CDR2 FNYEAQ. The J segment lost 3 bases and the V segment lost 5 bases, leaving 6 bases of the junction unmatched. The CDR3 spans 16 residues. CDR3 in amino acids: CASSAEAGGDTGELFF. Written as DNA, the CDR3 is TGTGCCAGCAGCGCCGAAGCGGGAGGGGACACCGGGGAGCTGTTTTTT.

The table lists this clone with a count of one. This rearrangement joins TRBV2 to TRBJ2-7; weak D call: TRBD1 (6 bases). Germline values: CDR1 SNHLY, CDR2 FYNNEI. CDR3 length: 13 residues. Trimming pared 8 bases from V and 0 bases from J, leaving 11 bases between. CDR3 loop: CASWRGGSYEQYF. DNA for the CDR3: TGTGCCAGCTGGAGAGGGGGCTCCTACGAGCAGTACTTC.

The chain recombines TRBV27 with TRBJ1-2; D might be TRBD1 (6 bases). V was shortened by 1 base and J by 7 bases, with 16 bases between the two germline ends. Germline V gene data show CDR1 as MNHEY and CDR2 as SMNVEV (reference sequence). The CDR3 extends over 15 amino acids. CDR3 sequence (DNA): TGTGCCAGCAGTTTATGGGCAGGGGCGGCCCTTGGCTACACCTTC. This sequence encodes CASSLWAGAALGYTF.

This clone was found a few times. CDR3 residues: CASSPRRASYNEQFF. CDR3 nucleotides: TGTGCCAGCAGCCCCAGGCGAGCTTCCTACAATGAGCAGTTCTTC. V usage is TRBV6-5 and J usage is TRBJ2-1; D is unresolved. CDR3 length: 15 residues. V was clipped by 6 bases and J by 1 base, with 13 bases between them. Germline V gene data show CDR1 as MNHEY and CDR2 as SVGAGI.

The chain links TRBV11-2 to TRBJ2-7; D not certain. From germline, CDR1 is SGHAT and CDR2 FQNNGV. Trimming pared 5 bases from V and 3 bases from J, leaving 14 bases between. This CDR3 is built from 14 residues. The CDR3 region is CASSPLEVYYEQYF. DNA for the CDR3: TGTGCCAGCAGCCCCCTTGAAGTCTACTACGAGCAGTACTTC.

The chain is built from TRBV9 and TRBJ2-2; maybe TRBD1 (6 bases). CDR1 is SGDLS, CDR2 YYNGEE, per germline. V was clipped by 0 bases and J by 0 bases, with 15 bases between them. The CDR3 contains 18 residues. For the CDR3, the DNA is TGTGCCAGCAGCGTAGGAGTGGGGGCCGTGGCGAACACCGGGGAGCTGTTTTTT. Amino acid sequence: CASSVGVGAVANTGELFF. The full variable domain, with the rest looked up from reference TRBV9 and TRBJ2-2, is DSGVTQTPKHLITATGQRVTLRCSPRSGDLSVYWYQQSLDQGLQFLIQYYNGEERAKGNILERFSAQQFPDLHSELNLSSLELGDSALYFCASSVGVGAVANTGELFFGEGSRLTVL.

The sample holds a few counts of this clone. The rearrangement joins TRBV7-8 to TRBJ1-5; maybe TRBD1 (5 bases). V dropped 8 bases and J dropped 3 bases, with 23 bases sitting between them. The germline gives CDR1 SGHVS, CDR2 FQNEAQ. The CDR3 loop spans 17 amino acids. Written as DNA, the CDR3 is TGTGCCAGCGCCCACGACGCGGGGGAGCAAACCAATCAGCCCCAGCATTTT. Residues: CASAHDAGEQTNQPQHF. The full variable domain, with the rest looked up from reference TRBV7-8 and TRBJ1-5, is GAGVSQSPRYKVAKRGQDVALRCDPISGHVSLFWYQQALGQGPEFLTYFQNEAQLDKSGLPSDRFFAERPEGSVSTLKIQRTQQEDSAVYLCASAHDAGEQTNQPQHFGDGTRLSIL.

This chain connects TRBV19 to TRBJ1-5; TRBD1 might be the D (6 bases). V lost 7 bases to trimming and J lost 6 bases, with 13 bases between them. There are 13 residues in the CDR3. Germline V lookup: CDR1 LNHDA, CDR2 SQIVND (reference sequence). CDR3 DNA sequence: TGTGCCAGTACCAACCGGGGGCCTCAGCCCCAGCATTTT. As protein: CASTNRGPQPQHF.

This clone came up once. The rearrangement joins TRBV18 to TRBJ1-1, with no clear D. CDR1 KGHSH and CDR2 LQKENI come from the germline V gene. V was shortened by 3 bases and J by 5 bases, with 13 bases between the two germline ends. The CDR3 totals 14 residues. CDR3 in amino acids: CASSPGDFITEAFF. The CDR3 nucleotides read TGTGCCAGCTCACCGGGAGACTTTATAACTGAAGCTTTCTTT.

This sequence joins TRBV19 and TRBJ1-5; a possible D gene is TRBD1 (5 bases). Germline V gene data show CDR1 as LNHDA and CDR2 as SQIVND (reference sequence). With 5 bases removed from V and 0 bases from J, the gap between germline ends came to 14 bases. CDR3 length equals 16 residues. Here the CDR3 reads CASSLFGARSNQPQHF. Here the CDR3 DNA reads TGTGCCAGTAGTTTGTTCGGGGCACGTAGCAATCAGCCCCAGCATTTT. The full variable domain, completed using reference TRBV19 and TRBJ1-5, is DGGITQSPKYLFRKEGQNVTLSCEQNLNHDAMYWYRQDPGQGLRLIYYSQIVNDFQKGDIAEGYSVSREKKESFPLTVTSAQKNPTAFYLCASSLFGARSNQPQHFGDGTRLSIL.

The genes are TRBV21-1 and TRBJ2-3; TRBD2 is the table's D call and was not checked against the DNA. TRBV21-1 is a known pseudogene. CDR3 size: 17 residues. The CDR3 spells CASSKGGRAESTDTQYF. In DNA form, the CDR3 reads TGTGCCAGCAGCAAGGGGGGTCGGGCAGAGAGCACAGATACGCAGTATTTT.

CDR3 bases: TGTGCCAGCAGCTTGGGACCTGGCGGCGGCACAGATACGCAGTATTTT. Protein product: CASSLGPGGGTDTQYF. V is TRBV7-3 and J is TRBJ2-3, with D perhaps TRBD1 or TRBD2 (5 bases each). The CDR3 contains 16 residues. Per germline, CDR1 SGHTA and CDR2 FQGTGA. Trimming removed 3 bases from V and 1 base from J, with 14 bases in between.

The V call is TRBV6-5, the J call TRBJ1-4; no reliable D call. There are 14 residues in the CDR3. V was trimmed by 8 bases and J by 4 bases, leaving 14 bases between them. Germline V gives CDR1 MNHEY, CDR2 SVGAGI. The CDR3 region has the DNA TGTGCCAGCCGCGGATTGAACTTTAATGAAAAACTGTTTTTT. This gives the protein CASRGLNFNEKLFF.

The CDR3 loop reads CASSNFQGGSGANVLTF. The CDR3 region has the DNA TGTGCCAGCAGTAATTTTCAGGGGGGCTCTGGGGCCAACGTCCTGACTTTC. This rearrangement joins TRBV2 to TRBJ2-6; D may be TRBD1 (7 bases). Trimming removed 5 bases from V and 0 bases from J, with 14 bases in between. CDR3 length equals 17 residues. Germline CDR1 is SNHLY and CDR2 is FYNNEI. Complete variable domain (other parts from reference TRBV2 and TRBJ2-6): EPEVTQTPSHQVTQMGQEVILRCVPISNHLYFYWYRQILGQKVEFLVSFYNNEISEKSEIFDDQFSVERPDGSNFTLKIRSTKLEDSAMYFCASSNFQGGSGANVLTFGAGSRLTVL.

CDR3 sequence: CASSYSLNTEAFF. CDR3 in DNA: TGTGCCAGCAGTTACTCCTTGAACACTGAAGCTTTCTTT. The rearrangement joins TRBV6-5 to TRBJ1-1; D is unresolved. V was cut by 0 bases and J by 0 bases, with 2 bases left in between. The CDR3 runs to 13 residues. Germline loops: CDR1 MNHEY, CDR2 SVGAGI.

CDR3 amino acids: CASSRGMYEQYF. In nucleotides, the CDR3 is TGTGCCAGCAGCCGCGGCATGTACGAGCAGTACTTC. V gene TRBV12-3 or TRBV12-4 combines with J gene TRBJ2-7; D uncertain. V gave up 6 bases and J gave up 4 bases, with 10 bases separating them. The CDR3 extends over 12 amino acids.

CDR3 DNA sequence: TGCGCCAGCAGCTTGGAACCCGGGACGGGAACCTACGAGCAGTACTTC. This translates into CASSLEPGTGTYEQYF. The V call is TRBV5-1, the J call TRBJ2-7, with D perhaps assigned TRBD1 or TRBD2 (5 bases each). Trimming cost V 0 bases and J 2 bases, with 15 bases left between them. Germline CDR1 SGHRS, CDR2 YFSETQ. CDR3 length equals 16 residues.

This rearrangement joins TRBV6-2 or TRBV6-3 to TRBJ2-7; D is possibly TRBD1 or TRBD2 (5 bases each). V was shortened by 1 base and J by 2 bases, with 9 bases between the two germline ends. In germline, CDR1 is MNHEY, CDR2 SVGEGT. CDR3 size: 14 residues. In DNA, the CDR3 is TGTGCCAGCAGTTACTGGGACGCAACCTACGAGCAGTACTTC. It yields the protein CASSYWDATYEQYF.

J is TRBJ2-3 and V is TRBV10-1; possible D gene TRBD1, 6 bases. This CDR3 is 13 amino acids long. Trimming took off 6 bases at V and 4 bases at J, with 11 bases between the two ends. The germline gives CDR1 WNHNN, CDR2 SYGVQD (reference sequence). The CDR3 region is CASSRDKADTQYF. The CDR3 region has the DNA TGCGCCAGCAGCCGGGACAAAGCAGATACGCAGTATTTT.

The chain joins TRBV15 to TRBJ1-6; the match to TRBD1 covers 8 bases. The CDR3 is 13 amino acids. CDR1 and CDR2 (germline): LNHNV, YYDKDF (reference sequence). The J segment lost 9 bases and the V segment lost 7 bases, leaving 5 bases of the junction unmatched. The DNA of the CDR3 is TGTGCCACCAACCAGGACAGGGCTTCACCCCTCCACTTT. Its translation is CATNQDRASPLHF.